The T cell receptor (beta chain) under discussion was sequenced for a study of T cell responses to AZD1222 COVID-19 vaccine. As for the study in general: Pooling was applied to second doses at about 4 or about 12 weeks. Study findings and constraints: CD4 TCRs linked to vaccination spanned spike, dominating at 160-218 and 743-854. Two AZD1222 doses significantly raised spike-specific TCR breadth and depth over controls.

TCRdb keeps only in-frame clones here, not all; method: immunoSEQ multiplex PCR. The profile shows some 150,000 clones, more than 70% of them singletons. This CDR3 has 14 residues. Germline V CDR1 and CDR2: MDHEN, SYDVKM. The trim removed 6 bases at V and 8 bases at J, leaving 10 bases unmatched. A single count supports this clone. Its antigen is still unknown. The chain combines TRBV28 with TRBJ2-1; the match to TRBD1 covers 7 bases. This clonotype was sampled from an adult in good health. The sequencing used peripheral blood, collected on day 0 of AZD1222 vaccination. Here the CDR3 reads CASRDDRENDEQFF. CDR3 nucleotides: TGTGCCAGCAGAGATGACAGGGAGAACGATGAGCAGTTCTTC.